This T cell receptor beta chain was observed in a study of T cell responses to AZD1222 COVID-19 vaccine. The protocol was immunoSEQ multiplex PCR, while the TCRdb copy is restricted to in-frame clones and leaves out a portion. The table shows around 200,000 clones, with 85% to 95% occurring only once. Comments on this clone: Its specificity is not known.

General study findings and limits: Nearly half of spike-specific TCRs reportedly target variant regions that are unmutated in the B.1.351 and B.1.1.7 variants.

Both about-4-week and about-12-week second-dose recipients were combined. The germline gives CDR1 SGHRS, CDR2 YFSETQ. Trimming at V came to 1 base and at J to 4 bases, leaving 12 bases not matched to a gene. The length of the CDR3 is 17 residues. The material was peripheral blood, obtained 28 days after the second AZD1222 dose. The chain joins TRBV5-1 to TRBJ1-1; TRBD1 aligns across 8 bases. This clonotype originated in an adult who received the AZD1222 COVID-19 vaccine. As DNA, the CDR3 is TGCGCCAGCAGCTTGAAGCCGTTAGGACAGGGAGCCACTGAAGCTTTCTTT. This sequence encodes CASSLKPLGQGATEAFF.